The TCR beta chain described here comes from a study of blood T cell repertoires in COVID-19 (dated by TCRdb to between 2020 and 2021). Study-level background: Samples covering the acute and convalescent phases of COVID-19 were provided by collaborators in the United States, Italy and Spain. Deeply sampled blood TCRbeta repertoires from subjects exposed to, actively infected with, or recovered from COVID-19 were included in the dataset. The prospective study material was composed of cDNA or gDNA derived from T cells, B-cell-depleted T cells, or PBMCs. The repertoires were released in a freely available public database intended as a resource for research on the immune response to SARS-CoV-2. Where available, HLA class I and class II types were taken from metadata supplied by the sample provider and were not determined by assay-based typing. The sample metadata nearly always contained a de-identified subject ID, COVID-19 status, age in years and sex. The samples were drawn from two sources: the first 160 participants of the ongoing ImmuneRACE study, and 1,254 subjects contributed by 6 global collaborators.

The CDR3 measures 14 amino acids from cysteine to phenylalanine. Just CDR3 DNA is preserved here, 42 bases in frame from base 1. CDR1 is given as SGHTA and CDR2 as FQGNSA, both from the germline V gene. Trimming takes 5 bases from V and 4 bases from J, and the germline ends sit 14 bases apart. In regard to this clone: Its antigen is not yet known. Base qualities are not recorded, but no much larger clone differs from it by a single base.

Beyond this particular receptor, the publication reports: Clinical and demographic metadata were provided uncurated, with the amount varying by source and participant.

The immunoSEQ Assay, a bias-controlled multiplex PCR, was used to amplify TCRbeta CDR3 regions from genomic DNA. On the authors' methods: The number of nucleated cells in each sample was estimated from the amplification of reference gene primers within the assay. Sequence reads were collapsed and filtered to measure the absolute abundance of every unique TCRbeta CDR3 rearrangement. For each sample, productive Simpson clonality was calculated as the square root of Simpson's diversity index across productive rearrangements. Entries here come from immuneACCESS through TCRdb and include only in-frame sequences with V and J called. Some clones fail to appear in such tables; in the studies checked, an unresolved V gene covers under half of the shortfall, and the cause of the remainder is unknown. The DNA was the basis for D and trimming; V, J and clone size are from that table. In all, the sample holds 70,000 to 90,000 clones, and over 75% of those were seen once. The top ten clones comprise approximately 3.9% of the sample.

Each collaborating institution followed its own protocols to collect whole blood in K2EDTA tubes. For TCRbeta analysis, collaborators shipped samples in one of three forms: frozen whole blood, isolated PBMCs, or DNA extracted from either of those sample types. Material: peripheral blood. The rearranged chain carries TRBV7-2 and TRBJ2-5, with a tentative D gene TRBD1 over 6 matching bases. The TCR was taken from a man aged 55 to 69 with acute or convalescent COVID-19. The CDR3 in this case is CASSQTGSGETQYF. The DNA sequence is TGTGCCAGCAGCCAGACAGGCTCGGGAGAGACCCAGTACTTC.